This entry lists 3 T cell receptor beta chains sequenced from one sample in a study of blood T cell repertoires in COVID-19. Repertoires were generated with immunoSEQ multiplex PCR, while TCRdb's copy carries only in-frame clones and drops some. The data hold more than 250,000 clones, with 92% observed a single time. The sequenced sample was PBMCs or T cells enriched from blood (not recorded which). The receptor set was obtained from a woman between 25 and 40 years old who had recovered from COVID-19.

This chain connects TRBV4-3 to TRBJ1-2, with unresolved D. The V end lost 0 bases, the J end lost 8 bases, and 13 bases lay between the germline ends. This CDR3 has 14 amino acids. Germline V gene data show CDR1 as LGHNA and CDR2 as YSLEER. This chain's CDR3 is CASSQDRGLGGYTF. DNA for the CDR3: TGCGCCAGCAGCCAAGATCGAGGCCTCGGGGGCTACACCTTC.

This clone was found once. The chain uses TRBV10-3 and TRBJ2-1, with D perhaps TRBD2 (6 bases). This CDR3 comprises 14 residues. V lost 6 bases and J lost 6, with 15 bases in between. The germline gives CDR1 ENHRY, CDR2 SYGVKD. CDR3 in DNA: TGTGCCATCAGACGGGAGTTTTCAGGCAATGAGCAGTTCTTC. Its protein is CAIRREFSGNEQFF.

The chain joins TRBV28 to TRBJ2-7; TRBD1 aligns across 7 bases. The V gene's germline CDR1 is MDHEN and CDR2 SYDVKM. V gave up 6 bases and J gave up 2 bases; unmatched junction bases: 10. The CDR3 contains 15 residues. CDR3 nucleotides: TGTGCCAGCAGCAATAATGACAGGGCGACCTACGAGCAGTACTTC. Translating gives CASSNNDRATYEQYF. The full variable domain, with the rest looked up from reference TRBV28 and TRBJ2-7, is DVKVTQSSRYLVKRTGEKVFLECVQDMDHENMFWYRQDPGLGLRLIYFSYDVKMKEKGDIPEGYSVSREKKERFSLILESASTNQTSMYLCASSNNDRATYEQYFGPGTRLTVT.